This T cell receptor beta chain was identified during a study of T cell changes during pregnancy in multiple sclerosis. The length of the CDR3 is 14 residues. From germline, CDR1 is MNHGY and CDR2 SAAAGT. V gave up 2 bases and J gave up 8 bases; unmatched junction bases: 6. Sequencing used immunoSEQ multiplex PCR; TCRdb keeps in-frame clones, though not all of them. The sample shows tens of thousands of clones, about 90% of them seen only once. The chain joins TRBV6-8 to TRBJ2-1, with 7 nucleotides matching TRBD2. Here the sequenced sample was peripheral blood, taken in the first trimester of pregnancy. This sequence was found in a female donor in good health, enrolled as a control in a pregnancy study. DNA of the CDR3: TGTGCCAGCAGTTACGCGGGAGAGAGGCATGAGCAGTTCTTC. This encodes CASSYAGERHEQFF.